This entry describes one T cell receptor (beta chain). The antigen remains undetermined. CD45RO/CCR7/CD25/CD127/CD95/CD27 separated CD4+ naive, central memory, regulatory and stem cell-like memory cells by sorting. The germline V and J ends were trimmed by 7 bases and 6 bases, with 10 bases remaining between them. There are 12 residues in the CDR3. Germline-derived CDR1 and CDR2 are MNHNS and SASEGT. All of the isolated RNA was reverse transcribed, so expressed TCRB transcripts were sequenced. Measured with immunoSEQ multiplex PCR; TCRdb has only the in-frame clones, and not every one. The repertoire consists of around 400,000 clones, with over 12% occurring once and the leading ten covering approximately 0.019%. The sample is drawn from a study of beta chain features in type 1 diabetes. General study findings and limits: More deletions and fewer insertions at VDJ junctions were seen in type 1 diabetes patients.

This receptor was identified in a woman aged 18-35 years in good health. J is TRBJ2-1 and V is TRBV6-1, with a tentative D call TRBD1 (6 bases). The sample taken for sequencing was naive CD4+ T cells from blood. CDR3 coding DNA: TGTGCCAGCAATACAGGGCCCAATGAGCAGTTCTTC. Encoded protein: CASNTGPNEQFF.